The 3 T cell receptor beta chains given below trace back to one sample, sequenced in a study of blood T cells in healthy people across ages. It was with a sample-barcoded 5' primer and a J-beta primer mix that a second PCR of roughly 7 to 12 cycles was run. TCRdb redid the calling of the 5' RACE reads with MiXCR, one entry per CDR3 protein. This sample has hundreds of thousands of distinct CDR3 sequences, with under 30% found just once. These records were also assigned to another study, of T cells of mothers and their children.

Sequencing was done on a sample of blood. These receptors all come from a boy between 10 and 17 years old in good health.

The gene calls are TRBV13 and TRBJ2-2; D possibly matches TRBD1 or TRBD2 (6 bases each). From germline, CDR1 is PRHDT and CDR2 FYEKMQ (reference sequence). With 3 bases removed from V and 0 bases from J, the gap between germline ends came to 17 bases. This CDR3 has 18 amino acids. CDR3 amino acids: CASSFLWGASTNTGELFF. DNA of the CDR3: TGTGCCAGCAGCTTCTTATGGGGGGCCTCTACGAACACCGGGGAGCTGTTTTTT.

This clonotype was detected only a few times. This chain's CDR3 is CSHVQASEQYF. CDR3 in DNA: TGCAGTCATGTACAGGCGTCCGAGCAGTACTTC. The V and J genes are TRBV29-1 and TRBJ2-7, with a possible D match to TRBD1 (5 bases). The germline gives CDR1 SQVTM, CDR2 ANQGSEA. The CDR3 is made up of 11 amino acids.

The chain has TRBV30 and TRBJ2-1; 13 bases are shared with TRBD2. This CDR3 spans 15 amino acids. The ends lost 2 bases at V and 8 bases at J; junction bases unmatched: 6. Germline CDR1 GTSNPN, CDR2 SVGIG (reference sequence). The CDR3 protein is CAWSPTSGGSHEQFF. CDR3 nucleotides: TGTGCCTGGAGTCCGACTAGCGGGGGGTCCCATGAGCAGTTCTTC.